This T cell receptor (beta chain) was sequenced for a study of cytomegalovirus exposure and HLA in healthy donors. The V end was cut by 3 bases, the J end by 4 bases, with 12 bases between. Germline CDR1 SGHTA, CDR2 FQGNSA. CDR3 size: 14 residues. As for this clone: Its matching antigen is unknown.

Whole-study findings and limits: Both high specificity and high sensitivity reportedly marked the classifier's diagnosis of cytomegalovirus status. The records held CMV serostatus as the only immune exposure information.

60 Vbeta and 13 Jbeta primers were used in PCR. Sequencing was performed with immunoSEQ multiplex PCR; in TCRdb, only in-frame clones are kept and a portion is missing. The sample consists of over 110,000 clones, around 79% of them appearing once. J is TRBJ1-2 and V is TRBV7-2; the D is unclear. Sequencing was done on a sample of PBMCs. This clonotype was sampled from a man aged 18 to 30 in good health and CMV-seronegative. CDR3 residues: CASSFREERYGYTF. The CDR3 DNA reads TGTGCCAGCAGCTTCCGCGAGGAGCGCTATGGCTACACCTTC.